The 21 T cell receptor beta chains reported below all come from one sample, sequenced in a study of identical twins. A single record per CDR3 protein comes from TCRdb applying MiXCR to the 5' RACE reads. The data hold approximately 590,000 distinct CDR3 sequences, with 7.5% to 10% observed a single time. This sample also belongs to another study, concerning yellow fever vaccine responses in identical twins.

The specimen was PBMCs. The receptor source for this set is a woman in her late teens or twenties in good health.

The chain carries TRBV3-1 and TRBJ1-5; the D gene is possibly TRBD1 (5 bases). The germline CDR1 and CDR2 sequences are LGHDT and YNNKEL (reference sequence). This CDR3 spans 15 amino acids. Trimming pared 0 bases from V and 6 bases from J, leaving 12 bases between. CDR3 nucleotides: TGTGCCAGCAGCCAAGATGCCGGGACGGGTCAGCCCCAGCATTTT. Its protein is CASSQDAGTGQPQHF.

The chain links TRBV29-1 to TRBJ1-1; the D gene is possibly TRBD1 (6 bases). V was cut by 4 bases and J by 5 bases, with 20 bases left in between. Looked up from germline, CDR1 is SQVTM and CDR2 is ANQGSEA. This CDR3 spans 15 amino acids. The CDR3 is CSVVDSGGGVTEAFF. The CDR3 DNA sequence: TGCAGCGTTGTGGACAGTGGAGGGGGAGTTACTGAAGCTTTCTTT.

The V and J genes are TRBV29-1 and TRBJ2-3, with unresolved D. Germline values: CDR1 SQVTM, CDR2 ANQGSEA. CDR3 length: 11 residues. Trimming cost V 4 bases and J 4 bases, with 6 bases left between them. Here the CDR3 DNA reads TGCAGCGTTGGAACCTCAGATACGCAGTATTTT. Its protein product is CSVGTSDTQYF.

The V gene is TRBV7-6, the J gene TRBJ2-7; D is perhaps TRBD2 (5 bases). Germline loops: CDR1 SGHVS, CDR2 FNYEAQ. Trimming shortened V by 1 base and J by 3 bases, and 13 bases separated the two germline ends. The length of the CDR3 is 15 residues. The CDR3 here is CASSLEASWNYEQYF. In DNA form, the CDR3 reads TGTGCCAGCAGCTTAGAGGCTAGCTGGAACTACGAGCAGTACTTC.

This clonotype was seen more than once but under ten times. V is TRBV20-1 and J is TRBJ2-7, with TRBD1 matching 8 bases. Losses at the gene ends were 5 bases for V and 5 bases for J; bases not matched to a gene: 11. The CDR3 loop spans 14 amino acids. In germline, CDR1 is DFQATT, CDR2 SNEGSKA (reference sequence). The DNA for the CDR3 is TGCAGTGCTCTGAGGACAGGGAGGATTGACGAGCAGTACTTC. It translates to CSALRTGRIDEQYF.

This clonotype has a count of ten or more. The CDR3 reads CASTTGGGSDTQYF. CDR3 sequence (DNA): TGTGCCAGCACTACGGGAGGGGGGTCAGATACGCAGTATTTT. This chain links TRBV12-3 or TRBV12-4 with TRBJ2-3, with 8 bases matching TRBD2. The CDR3 is 14 residues long. The trim removed 7 bases at V and 4 bases at J, leaving 7 bases unmatched.

This clonotype was counted a few times. The chain is built from TRBV24-1 and TRBJ2-5; 8 nucleotides match TRBD2. Unmatched junction bases numbered 3, after V lost 1 base and J lost 3 bases. CDR3 length equals 15 residues. CDR1 is KGHDR, CDR2 SFDVKD, per germline. CDR3 loop: CATSDFSGREETQYF. In nucleotides, the CDR3 is TGTGCCACCAGTGATTTCTCCGGGAGGGAAGAGACCCAGTACTTC.

This clonotype turned up a few times. The V and J genes are TRBV2 and TRBJ1-2, with D possibly matching TRBD1 (5 bases). Between the trimmed V and J ends, which lost 3 bases and 7 bases, there was a span of 9 bases. Germline loops: CDR1 SNHLY, CDR2 FYNNEI. The CDR3 consists of 12 residues. CDR3 sequence (DNA): TGTGCCAGCAGTGAGGGAGGGGCTGGCTACACCTTC. Its protein product is CASSEGGAGYTF. Using reference TRBV2 and TRBJ1-2 for the parts outside the CDR3, the full variable domain is EPEVTQTPSHQVTQMGQEVILRCVPISNHLYFYWYRQILGQKVEFLVSFYNNEISEKSEIFDDQFSVERPDGSNFTLKIRSTKLEDSAMYFCASSEGGAGYTFGSGTRLTVV.

There are many counts of this clonotype. The V call is TRBV29-1, the J call TRBJ2-3, with 7 nucleotides matching TRBD1. V shed 2 bases, J shed 5 bases, and the junction held 10 bases outside the gene matches. This CDR3 has 15 residues. The germline V gene has CDR1 SQVTM and CDR2 ANQGSEA. This CDR3 is CSVEKGAGNGDTQYF. The DNA of the CDR3 is TGCAGCGTTGAAAAGGGGGCCGGGAATGGAGATACGCAGTATTTT.

This clonotype was recorded at least ten times. This chain joins TRBV29-1 and TRBJ1-2; tentatively, D is TRBD1 (5 bases). Germline lookup yields CDR1 SQVTM and CDR2 ANQGSEA. V lost 6 bases to trimming and J lost 6 bases, with 17 bases between them. This CDR3 is 13 amino acids long. The CDR3, as DNA: TGCAGCGTGGGGCCTTTATTAAATGATGGCTACACCTTC. Translated, it gives CSVGPLLNDGYTF.

Ten or more counts support this clonotype. The chain joins TRBV29-1 to TRBJ1-2; 8 bases fit TRBD1. This CDR3 comprises 16 residues. J gave up 2 bases and V 4 bases, and 12 bases lay outside the gene matches. The germline V gene has CDR1 SQVTM and CDR2 ANQGSEA. The CDR3 protein is CSVVRQGARINYGYTF. The CDR3 DNA reads TGCAGCGTTGTAAGGCAGGGGGCGCGGATAAACTATGGCTACACCTTC.

The rearrangement joins TRBV5-1 to TRBJ1-5; 8 bases line up with TRBD1. This CDR3 has 14 amino acids. V lost 4 bases to trimming and J lost 6 bases; unmatched junction nucleotides: 6. Germline CDR1 reads SGHRS; CDR2 reads YFSETQ. The CDR3 loop is CASSADRGAQPQHF. CDR3 coding DNA: TGCGCCAGCAGCGCCGACAGGGGAGCTCAGCCCCAGCATTTT.

This clonotype was seen a handful of times. The chain links TRBV9 to TRBJ1-6, with D maybe TRBD1 (5 bases). The CDR3 covers 14 residues. Deletions cut 3 bases from V and 10 bases from J, with 14 bases between. CDR1 is SGDLS and CDR2 is YYNGEE in the germline V gene. Written as DNA, the CDR3 is TGTGCCAGCAGCGGGGCGGGGGTTCGCTCACCCCTCCACTTT. Translated, it gives CASSGAGVRSPLHF.

This clonotype was seen a single time. The V gene is TRBV19, the J gene TRBJ2-1; the match to TRBD1 covers 7 bases. This CDR3 contains 14 residues. Per germline, CDR1 LNHDA and CDR2 SQIVND (reference sequence). The V and J ends lost 9 bases and 12 bases, in that order; junction bases with no gene match: 17. CDR3 sequence reads: CASAPGQYNDWQFF. CDR3 coding DNA: TGTGCCAGCGCTCCGGGACAGTACAATGATTGGCAGTTCTTC.

This chain joins TRBV10-3 and TRBJ1-5; D gene uncertain. CDR3 length equals 13 residues. V lost 3 bases to trimming and J lost 3 bases, with 6 bases between them. Germline loops: CDR1 ENHRY, CDR2 SYGVKD. This CDR3 reads CAISEALNQPQHF. Written as DNA, the CDR3 is TGTGCCATCAGTGAAGCACTCAATCAGCCCCAGCATTTT.

This clonotype was detected only a few times. The chain links TRBV20-1 to TRBJ2-7; TRBD2 matches 12 bases. Per the germline V gene, CDR1 is DFQATT and CDR2 is SNEGSKA (reference sequence). CDR3 size: 14 residues. V lost 6 bases to trimming and J lost 9 bases; unmatched junction nucleotides: 12. The chain's CDR3 is CSAPPSTSGGPQYF. CDR3 coding DNA: TGCAGTGCGCCACCATCCACTAGCGGGGGGCCGCAGTACTTC.

This clonotype was counted a few times. V gene TRBV29-1 combines with J gene TRBJ2-1; D unresolved. Trimming stripped 6 bases from V and 0 bases from J, with 18 bases between. The CDR3 is 16 amino acids. Germline CDR1 and CDR2: SQVTM and ANQGSEA. CDR3 in amino acids: CSVTLPEAGSYNEQFF. The CDR3 coding sequence is TGCAGCGTCACTCTTCCGGAAGCCGGCTCCTACAATGAGCAGTTCTTC.

This clonotype has at least ten counts. This chain links TRBV4-3 with TRBJ2-1, with 15 bases fitting TRBD2. The J segment lost 9 bases and the V segment lost 4 bases, leaving 4 bases of the junction unmatched. Germline assignment: CDR1 LGHNA and CDR2 YSLEER. The CDR3 runs to 15 residues. Written as DNA, the CDR3 is TGCGCCAGCAGCCGGGGACTAGCGGGAGGCACTGAGCAGTTCTTC. Residues: CASSRGLAGGTEQFF.

Only a few counts were recorded for this clonotype. The V gene is TRBV5-1, the J gene TRBJ2-2; TRBD2 agrees at 7 bases. V was clipped by 4 bases and J by 0 bases; unmatched bases: 6. Looked up from germline, CDR1 is SGHRS and CDR2 is YFSETQ. This CDR3 spans 16 amino acids. The CDR3 DNA follows: TGCGCCAGCAGCGGTGGCCTAGCGGCGAACACCGGGGAGCTGTTTTTT. The encoded protein is CASSGGLAANTGELFF.

V usage is TRBV29-1 and J usage is TRBJ2-4; 7 bases fit TRBD2. The CDR3 loop spans 16 amino acids. CDR1 and CDR2 (germline): SQVTM, ANQGSEA. The V and J ends lost 2 bases and 1 base, in that order; junction bases with no gene match: 8. This CDR3 is CSVEYGGDGAKNIQYF. DNA of the CDR3: TGCAGCGTTGAATATGGGGGGGACGGTGCCAAAAACATTCAGTACTTC.

J is TRBJ2-3 and V is TRBV29-1; D uncertain. The CDR3 is made up of 12 amino acids. Looked up from germline, CDR1 is SQVTM and CDR2 is ANQGSEA. Trimming cost V 4 bases and J 0 bases, with 5 bases left between them. The CDR3 DNA follows: TGCAGCGTTGTAGTGAGCACAGATACGCAGTATTTT. This encodes CSVVVSTDTQYF.